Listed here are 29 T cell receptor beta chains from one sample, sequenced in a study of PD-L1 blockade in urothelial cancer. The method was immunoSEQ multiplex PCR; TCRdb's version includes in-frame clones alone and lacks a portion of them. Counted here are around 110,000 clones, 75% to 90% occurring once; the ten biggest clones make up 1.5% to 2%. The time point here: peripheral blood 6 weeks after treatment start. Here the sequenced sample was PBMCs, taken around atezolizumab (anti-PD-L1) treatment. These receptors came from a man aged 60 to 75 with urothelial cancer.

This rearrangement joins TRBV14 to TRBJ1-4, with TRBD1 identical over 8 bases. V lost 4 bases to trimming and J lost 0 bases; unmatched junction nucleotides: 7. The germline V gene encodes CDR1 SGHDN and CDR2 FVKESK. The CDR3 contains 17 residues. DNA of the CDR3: TGTGCCAGCAGCCTGAGGACAGGGATGGCAACTAATGAAAAACTGTTTTTT. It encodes CASSLRTGMATNEKLFF.

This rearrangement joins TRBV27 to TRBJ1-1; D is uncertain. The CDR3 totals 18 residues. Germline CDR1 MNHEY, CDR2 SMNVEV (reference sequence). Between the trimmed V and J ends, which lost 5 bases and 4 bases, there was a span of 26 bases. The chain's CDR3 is CASSTQTGATRTFTEAFF. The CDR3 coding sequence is TGTGCCAGCAGTACCCAGACGGGAGCAACAAGGACGTTCACTGAAGCTTTCTTT.

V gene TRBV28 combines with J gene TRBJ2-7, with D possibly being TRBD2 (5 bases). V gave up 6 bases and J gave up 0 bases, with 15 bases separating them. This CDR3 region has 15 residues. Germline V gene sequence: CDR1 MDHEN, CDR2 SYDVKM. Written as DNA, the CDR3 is TGTGCCAGCAGCGATGGAGGTACCCTCTCCTACGAGCAGTACTTC. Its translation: CASSDGGTLSYEQYF. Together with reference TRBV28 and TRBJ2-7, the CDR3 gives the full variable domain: DVKVTQSSRYLVKRTGEKVFLECVQDMDHENMFWYRQDPGLGLRLIYFSYDVKMKEKGDIPEGYSVSREKKERFSLILESASTNQTSMYLCASSDGGTLSYEQYFGPGTRLTVT.

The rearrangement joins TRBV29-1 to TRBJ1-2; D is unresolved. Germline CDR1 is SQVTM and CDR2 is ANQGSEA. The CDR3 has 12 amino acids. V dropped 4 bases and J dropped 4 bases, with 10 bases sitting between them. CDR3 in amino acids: CSVAPSSYGYTF. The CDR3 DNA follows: TGCAGCGTTGCCCCTTCGAGCTATGGCTACACCTTC.

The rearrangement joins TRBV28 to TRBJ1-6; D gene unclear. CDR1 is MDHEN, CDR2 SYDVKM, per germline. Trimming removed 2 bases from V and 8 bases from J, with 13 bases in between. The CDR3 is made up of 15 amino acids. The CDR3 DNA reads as TGTGCCAGCAGTTTAGGTTCCGGAGGACATTCACCCCTCCACTTT. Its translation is CASSLGSGGHSPLHF. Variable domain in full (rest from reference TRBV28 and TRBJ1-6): DVKVTQSSRYLVKRTGEKVFLECVQDMDHENMFWYRQDPGLGLRLIYFSYDVKMKEKGDIPEGYSVSREKKERFSLILESASTNQTSMYLCASSLGSGGHSPLHFGNGTRLTVT.

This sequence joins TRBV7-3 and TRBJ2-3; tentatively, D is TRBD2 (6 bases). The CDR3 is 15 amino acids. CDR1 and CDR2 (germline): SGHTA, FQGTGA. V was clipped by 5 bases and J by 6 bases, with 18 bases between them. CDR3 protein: CASSLNVPGGDTQYF. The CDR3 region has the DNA TGTGCCAGCAGCCTAAATGTCCCAGGAGGGGATACGCAGTATTTT.

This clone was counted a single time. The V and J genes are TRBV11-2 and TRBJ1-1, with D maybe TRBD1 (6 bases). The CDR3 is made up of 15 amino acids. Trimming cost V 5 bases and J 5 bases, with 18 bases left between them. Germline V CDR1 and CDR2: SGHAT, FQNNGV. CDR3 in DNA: TGTGCCAGCAGCGCACCGAGGCGCAGGGGTACTGAAGCTTTCTTT. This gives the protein CASSAPRRRGTEAFF.

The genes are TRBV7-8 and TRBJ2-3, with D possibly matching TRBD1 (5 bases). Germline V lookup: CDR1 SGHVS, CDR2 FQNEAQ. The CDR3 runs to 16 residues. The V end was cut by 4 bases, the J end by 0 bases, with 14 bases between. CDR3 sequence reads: CASSWGQRTSTDTQYF. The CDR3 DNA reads TGTGCCAGCAGCTGGGGCCAGCGAACTAGCACAGATACGCAGTATTTT.

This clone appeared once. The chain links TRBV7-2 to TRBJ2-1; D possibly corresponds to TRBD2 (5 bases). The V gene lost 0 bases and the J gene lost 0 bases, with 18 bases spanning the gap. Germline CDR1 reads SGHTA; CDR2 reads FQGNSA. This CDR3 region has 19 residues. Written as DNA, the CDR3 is TGTGCCAGCAGCTTAGCGGACGCGGGCCTTCCGAGCTCCTACAATGAGCAGTTCTTC. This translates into CASSLADAGLPSSYNEQFF.

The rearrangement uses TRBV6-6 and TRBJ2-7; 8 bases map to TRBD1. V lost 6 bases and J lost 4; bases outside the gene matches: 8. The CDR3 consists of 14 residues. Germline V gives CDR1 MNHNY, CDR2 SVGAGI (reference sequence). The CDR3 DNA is TGTGCCAGCAGCCCAGGGACAGGCCTATACGAGCAGTACTTC. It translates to CASSPGTGLYEQYF.

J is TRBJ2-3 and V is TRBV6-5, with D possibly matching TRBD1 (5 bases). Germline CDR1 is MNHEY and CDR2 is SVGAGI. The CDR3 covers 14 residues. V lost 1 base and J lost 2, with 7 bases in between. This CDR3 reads CASSYLTDTDTQYF. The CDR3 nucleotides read TGTGCCAGCAGTTACTTGACAGACACAGATACGCAGTATTTT.

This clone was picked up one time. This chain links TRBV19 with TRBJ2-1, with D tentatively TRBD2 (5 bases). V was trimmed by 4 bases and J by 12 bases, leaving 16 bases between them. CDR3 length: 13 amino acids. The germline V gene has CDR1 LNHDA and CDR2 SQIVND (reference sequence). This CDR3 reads CASSRLGISVQFF. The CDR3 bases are TGTGCCAGTAGTAGGCTCGGGATTTCTGTGCAGTTCTTC.

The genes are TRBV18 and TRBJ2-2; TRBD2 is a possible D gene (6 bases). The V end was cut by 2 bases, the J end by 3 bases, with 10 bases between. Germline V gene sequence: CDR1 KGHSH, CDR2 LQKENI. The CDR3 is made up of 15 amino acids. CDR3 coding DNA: TGTGCCAGCTCACCATCCGGGGGATACACCGGGGAGCTGTTTTTT. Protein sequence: CASSPSGGYTGELFF.

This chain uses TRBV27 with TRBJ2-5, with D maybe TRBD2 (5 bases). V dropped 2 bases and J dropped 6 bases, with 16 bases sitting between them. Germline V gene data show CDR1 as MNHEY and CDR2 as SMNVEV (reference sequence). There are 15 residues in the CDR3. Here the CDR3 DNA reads TGTGCCAGCAGTTTAGGGCAATCGGGGATTAAGACCCAGTACTTC. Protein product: CASSLGQSGIKTQYF.

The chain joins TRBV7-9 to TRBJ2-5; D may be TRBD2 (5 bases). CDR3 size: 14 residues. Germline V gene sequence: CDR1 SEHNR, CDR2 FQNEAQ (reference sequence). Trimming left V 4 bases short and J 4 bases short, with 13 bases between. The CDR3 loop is CASSSTSIRETQYF. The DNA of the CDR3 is TGTGCCAGCAGCTCAACTAGTATCAGAGAGACCCAGTACTTC. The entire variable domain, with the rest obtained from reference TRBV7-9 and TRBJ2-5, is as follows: DTGVSQNPRHKITKRGQNVTFRCDPISEHNRLYWYRQTLGQGPEFLTYFQNEAQLEKSRLLSDRFSAERPKGSFSTLEIQRTEQGDSAMYLCASSSTSIRETQYFGPGTRLLVL.

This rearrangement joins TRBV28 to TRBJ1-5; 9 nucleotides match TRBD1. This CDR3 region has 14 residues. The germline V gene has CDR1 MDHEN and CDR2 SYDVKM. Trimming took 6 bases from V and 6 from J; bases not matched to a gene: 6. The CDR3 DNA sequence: TGTGCCAGCAGATCCGACAGGGGGGCTCAGCCCCAGCATTTT. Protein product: CASRSDRGAQPQHF.

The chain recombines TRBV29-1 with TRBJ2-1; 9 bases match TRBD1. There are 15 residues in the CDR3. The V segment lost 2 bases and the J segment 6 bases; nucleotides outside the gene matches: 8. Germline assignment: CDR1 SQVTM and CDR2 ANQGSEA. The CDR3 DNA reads TGCAGCGTTGAAACTGAGGGACAGGGCTGCAATGAGCAGTTCTTC. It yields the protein CSVETEGQGCNEQFF.

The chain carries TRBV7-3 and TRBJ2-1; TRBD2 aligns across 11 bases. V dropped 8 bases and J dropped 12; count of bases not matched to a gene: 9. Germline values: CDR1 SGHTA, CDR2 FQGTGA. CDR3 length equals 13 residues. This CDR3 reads CASGSGGAGSQFF. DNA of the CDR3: TGTGCCAGCGGTAGCGGGGGGGCGGGTTCGCAGTTCTTC.

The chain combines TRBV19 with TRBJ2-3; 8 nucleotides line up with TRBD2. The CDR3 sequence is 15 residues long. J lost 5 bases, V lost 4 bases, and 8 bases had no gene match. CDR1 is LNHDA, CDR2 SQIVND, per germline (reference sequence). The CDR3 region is CASSTGTRLIDTQYF. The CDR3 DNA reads TGTGCCAGTAGTACCGGGACTAGGTTAATAGATACGCAGTATTTT. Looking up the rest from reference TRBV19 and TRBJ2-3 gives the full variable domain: DGGITQSPKYLFRKEGQNVTLSCEQNLNHDAMYWYRQDPGQGLRLIYYSQIVNDFQKGDIAEGYSVSREKKESFPLTVTSAQKNPTAFYLCASSTGTRLIDTQYFGPGTRLTVL.

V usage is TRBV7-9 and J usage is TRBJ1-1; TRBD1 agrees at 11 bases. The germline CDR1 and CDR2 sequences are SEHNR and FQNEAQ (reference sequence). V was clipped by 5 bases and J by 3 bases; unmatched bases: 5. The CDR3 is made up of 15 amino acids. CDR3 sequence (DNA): TGTGCCAGCAGCCCAGGGGACAGGGGGGACACTGAAGCTTTCTTT. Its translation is CASSPGDRGDTEAFF.

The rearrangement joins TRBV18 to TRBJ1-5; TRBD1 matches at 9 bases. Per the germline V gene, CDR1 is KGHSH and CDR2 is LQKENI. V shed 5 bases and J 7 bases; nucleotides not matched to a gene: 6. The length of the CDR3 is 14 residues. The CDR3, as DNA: TGTGCCAGCTCAGGGACAGGGTTTGGACAGCCCCAGCATTTT. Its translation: CASSGTGFGQPQHF.

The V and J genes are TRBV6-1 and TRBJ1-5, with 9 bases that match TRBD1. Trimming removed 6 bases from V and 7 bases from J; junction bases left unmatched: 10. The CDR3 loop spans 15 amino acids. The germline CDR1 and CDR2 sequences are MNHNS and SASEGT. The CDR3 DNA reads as TGTGCCAGCAGAACGGGACAGGGAGGAGGACAGCCCCAGCATTTT. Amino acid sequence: CASRTGQGGGQPQHF.

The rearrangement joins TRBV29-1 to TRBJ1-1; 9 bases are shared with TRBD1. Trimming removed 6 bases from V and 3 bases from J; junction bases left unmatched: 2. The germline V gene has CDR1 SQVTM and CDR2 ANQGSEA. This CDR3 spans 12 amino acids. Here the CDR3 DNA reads TGCAGCGTACGACAGGGGGACACTGAAGCTTTCTTT. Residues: CSVRQGDTEAFF.

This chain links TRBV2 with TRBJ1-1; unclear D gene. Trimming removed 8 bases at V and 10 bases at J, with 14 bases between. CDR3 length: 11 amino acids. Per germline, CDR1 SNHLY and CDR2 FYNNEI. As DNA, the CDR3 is TGTGCCAGCCACCCGGTGGGAGCAGCTTTCTTT. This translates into CASHPVGAAFF.

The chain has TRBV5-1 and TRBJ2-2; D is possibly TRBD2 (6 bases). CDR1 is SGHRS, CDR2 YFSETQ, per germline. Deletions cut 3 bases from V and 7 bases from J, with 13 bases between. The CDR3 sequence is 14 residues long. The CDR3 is CASSSGTVGGELFF. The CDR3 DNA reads TGCGCCAGCAGCTCCGGGACTGTCGGCGGGGAGCTGTTTTTT.

DNA for the CDR3: TGTGCCACCAGCAGAGATCCGGGGGTTTCGGAAAAACTGTTTTTT. It is translated as CATSRDPGVSEKLFF. The chain uses TRBV15 and TRBJ1-4; TRBD1 might be the D (5 bases). The CDR3 length is 15 residues. The V gene's germline CDR1 is LNHNV and CDR2 YYDKDF (reference sequence). The ends were cut back, 0 bases at V and 8 bases at J, with 13 bases in the middle.

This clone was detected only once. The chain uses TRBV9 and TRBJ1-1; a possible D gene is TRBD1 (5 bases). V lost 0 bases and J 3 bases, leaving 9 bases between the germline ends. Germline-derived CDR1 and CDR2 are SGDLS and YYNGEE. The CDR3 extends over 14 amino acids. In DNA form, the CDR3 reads TGTGCCAGCAGCGTAGCCGGGGGAGACACTGAAGCTTTCTTT. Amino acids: CASSVAGGDTEAFF.

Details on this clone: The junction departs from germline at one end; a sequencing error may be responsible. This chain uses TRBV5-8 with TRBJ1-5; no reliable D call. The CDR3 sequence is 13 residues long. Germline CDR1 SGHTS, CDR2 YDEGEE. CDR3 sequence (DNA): TGTACCAGCAGCTTACGGGAAGGCCAGCCCCAGCATTTT. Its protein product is CTSSLREGQPQHF.

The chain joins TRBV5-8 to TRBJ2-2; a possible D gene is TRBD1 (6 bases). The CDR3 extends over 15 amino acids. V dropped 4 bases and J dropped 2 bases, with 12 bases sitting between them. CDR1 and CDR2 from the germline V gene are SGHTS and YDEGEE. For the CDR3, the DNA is TGTGCCAGCAGCCCAGGACAGCTAAACACCGGGGAGCTGTTTTTT. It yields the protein CASSPGQLNTGELFF.